This T cell receptor (beta chain) was observed in a study of regulatory T cells in long-lasting Graves disease. Trimming pared 5 bases from V and 4 bases from J, leaving 9 bases between. Germline loops: CDR1 ENHRY, CDR2 SYGVKD. There are 12 residues in the CDR3. Arm-PCR of CDR3 regions and iRepertoire HTBI primers were used to build TCR beta libraries. One entry per CDR3 protein results from TCRdb running MiXCR on the multiplex PCR reads. The sample lists under 450,000 distinct CDR3 sequences, 16% occurring once. The time point denotes: newly diagnosed GD, antithyroid drugs for less than 3 months. Generation of the TCR library employed RNA extracted from PBMCs. The data were also submitted as part of a second study, on T cells in Graves' hyperthyroidism and ophthalmopathy. Per that study: Graves' hyperthyroidism is called stable when ophthalmopathy does not progress within 18 months. Blood samples included most of the expanded thyroid clonotypes exceeding 0.001.

V usage is TRBV10-3 and J usage is TRBJ2-7, with a tentative D call TRBD1 (6 bases). The starting material was peripheral blood mononuclear cells (PBMCs), obtained at new diagnosis, from a patient treated with antithyroid drugs. This TCR came from a woman aged 18-30 years with Graves disease. The CDR3 is CAISKDSYEQYF. In nucleotides, the CDR3 is TGTGCCATCAGTAAGGACAGTTACGAGCAGTACTTC.